One and the same sample provided the 18 T cell receptor beta chains below, sequenced in a study of neurological immune-mediated disorders. TCRdb fed the 5' RACE reads into MiXCR, producing one record per CDR3 protein. This sample has tens of thousands of distinct CDR3 sequences, with 4.5% to 5.5% found just once. Input material: PBMCs. These receptor sequences come from a woman between 65 and 79 years old with multiple sclerosis.

In this sample, this clonotype turned up many times. J is TRBJ2-7 and V is TRBV9, with a possible D match to TRBD2 (6 bases). V was trimmed by 0 bases and J by 0 bases, leaving 10 bases between them. This CDR3 spans 15 amino acids. The germline CDR1 and CDR2 sequences are SGDLS and YYNGEE. The CDR3 nucleotides read TGTGCCAGCAGCGTAGCGGGAGATGGCTCCTACGAGCAGTACTTC. Translated: CASSVAGDGSYEQYF.

This clonotype was observed at least ten times. The chain has TRBV6-5 and TRBJ2-1; 10 bases map to TRBD2. The V gene end was trimmed by 5 bases and the J gene end by 7 bases; junction bases not matched to a gene: 8. CDR1 MNHEY and CDR2 SVGAGI come from the germline V gene. This CDR3 has 15 amino acids. The CDR3 region is CASSNLAGARNEQFF. The DNA of the CDR3 is TGTGCCAGCAGTAATCTAGCGGGAGCGCGGAATGAGCAGTTCTTC.

At least ten counts were recorded for this clonotype. The chain couples TRBV5-5 to TRBJ2-1; D gene ambiguous. Germline loops: CDR1 SGHKS, CDR2 YYEKEE (reference sequence). There are 16 residues in the CDR3. Trimming took off 0 bases at V and 5 bases at J, with 15 bases between the two ends. CDR3 region: CASSLVSGDFNNEQFF. DNA for the CDR3: TGTGCCAGCAGCTTGGTTTCAGGAGACTTTAACAATGAGCAGTTCTTC.

This clonotype was seen a few times. The V and J genes are TRBV29-1 and TRBJ2-3, with 13 bases identical to TRBD2. J gave up 2 bases and V 6 bases, and 14 bases lay outside the gene matches. From germline, CDR1 is SQVTM and CDR2 ANQGSEA. The CDR3 contains 18 residues. The CDR3 coding sequence is TGCAGCGTCTCCACCCTGGGTGGGACTAGCGGGGCCACAGATACGCAGTATTTT. It encodes CSVSTLGGTSGATDTQYF.

This clonotype was seen ten or more times. The V gene is TRBV6-5, the J gene TRBJ2-7; 10 bases agree with TRBD1. Germline CDR1 reads MNHEY; CDR2 reads SVGAGI. V shed 5 bases, J shed 9 bases, and the junction held 7 bases outside the gene matches. This CDR3 is 13 amino acids long. The CDR3 DNA reads as TGTGCCAGCAGTCCACGGGACAGGGGAGCGCAGTACTTC. Residues: CASSPRDRGAQYF.

This clonotype appeared many times. This chain connects TRBV7-9 to TRBJ1-2, with 8 bases aligning to TRBD1. There are 13 residues in the CDR3. The V and J ends lost 5 bases and 4 bases, in that order; junction bases with no gene match: 3. The germline V gene encodes CDR1 SEHNR and CDR2 FQNEAQ (reference sequence). The CDR3: CASSPGQVYGYTF. The CDR3 coding sequence is TGTGCCAGCAGCCCGGGACAGGTCTATGGCTACACCTTC.

This clonotype was recorded at least ten times. The V call is TRBV12-3 or TRBV12-4, the J call TRBJ2-1, with 10 bases that match TRBD2. V lost 6 bases and J lost 9; bases outside the gene matches: 8. The CDR3 runs to 14 residues. The CDR3 is CASRQREGQTEQFF. CDR3 sequence (DNA): TGTGCCAGCAGACAGCGGGAGGGCCAGACTGAGCAGTTCTTC.

The table lists this clonotype with many counts. The chain couples TRBV20-1 to TRBJ1-1; 10 bases line up with TRBD1. CDR3 size: 14 residues. V lost 6 bases and J lost 1; bases outside the gene matches: 5. Germline V CDR1 and CDR2: DFQATT, SNEGSKA (reference sequence). CDR3 residues: CSARTGGGNTEAFF. CDR3 in DNA: TGCAGTGCGAGGACAGGGGGAGGGAACACTGAAGCTTTCTTT.

This clonotype was recorded at least ten times. This chain links TRBV15 with TRBJ1-5; D is uncertain. The CDR3 has 17 amino acids. Trimming cost V 0 bases and J 6 bases, with 18 bases left between them. Germline values: CDR1 LNHNV, CDR2 YYDKDF (reference sequence). The CDR3: CATSRDLLGLGTQPQHF. CDR3 DNA sequence: TGTGCCACCAGCAGAGATTTACTTGGGCTCGGAACTCAGCCCCAGCATTTT.

The table lists this clonotype with many counts. The rearrangement joins TRBV7-2 to TRBJ1-5; unclear D gene. The length of the CDR3 is 14 residues. Between the trimmed V and J ends, which lost 3 bases and 0 bases, there was a span of 6 bases. Germline-derived CDR1 and CDR2 are SGHTA and FQGNSA. This chain's CDR3 is CASSFDYSNQPQHF. In DNA, the CDR3 is TGTGCCAGCAGCTTCGACTATAGCAATCAGCCCCAGCATTTT. Looking up the rest from reference TRBV7-2 and TRBJ1-5 gives the full variable domain: GAGVSQSPSNKVTEKGKDVELRCDPISGHTALYWYRQSLGQGLEFLIYFQGNSAPDKSGLPSDRFSAERTGGSVSTLTIQRTQQEDSAVYLCASSFDYSNQPQHFGDGTRLSIL.

This clonotype was seen more than once but under ten times. This chain uses TRBV12-3 or TRBV12-4 with TRBJ2-5; D is undetermined. This CDR3 is 13 amino acids long. Trimming took 2 bases from V and 4 from J, leaving 8 bases between them. The DNA of the CDR3 is TGTGCCAGCAGTTTACGCTCTAGAGAGACCCAGTACTTC. It codes for CASSLRSRETQYF.

This clonotype has at least ten counts. The chain is built from TRBV20-1 and TRBJ1-1; the D gene is possibly TRBD1 (6 bases). The V and J ends lost 3 bases and 1 base respectively, with 12 bases between them. CDR1 and CDR2 (germline): DFQATT, SNEGSKA (reference sequence). The CDR3 length is 14 residues. The CDR3 here is CSASPRTANTEAFF. The CDR3 bases are TGCAGTGCTAGCCCCCGGACAGCGAACACTGAAGCTTTCTTT.

This clonotype appeared many times. The CDR3 reads CASSEIEGAEAFF. The CDR3 coding sequence is TGTGCCAGCAGTGAAATTGAGGGGGCGGAAGCTTTCTTT. The V gene is TRBV6-1, the J gene TRBJ1-1, with TRBD1 identical over 7 bases. The CDR3 is 13 amino acids. V gave up 2 bases and J gave up 8 bases; unmatched junction bases: 5. Germline loops: CDR1 MNHNS, CDR2 SASEGT.

This clonotype was observed at least ten times. The chain employs TRBV20-1 and TRBJ2-1; D not certain. CDR1 DFQATT and CDR2 SNEGSKA come from the germline V gene (reference sequence). Deletions cut 0 bases from V and 1 base from J, with 16 bases between. This CDR3 is 17 amino acids long. Here the CDR3 reads CSARDPLHPSSYNEQFF. The DNA of the CDR3 is TGCAGTGCTAGAGATCCCCTGCACCCATCATCCTACAATGAGCAGTTCTTC.

There are a few counts of this clonotype. This chain joins TRBV5-1 and TRBJ2-1; either TRBD1 or TRBD2 may supply D (5 bases each). Deletions cut 4 bases from V and 4 bases from J, with 15 bases between. Per the germline V gene, CDR1 is SGHRS and CDR2 is YFSETQ. The CDR3 covers 15 residues. The CDR3 coding sequence is TGCGCCAGCAGCCTATTAGGGACCACTTACAATGAGCAGTTCTTC. It specifies CASSLLGTTYNEQFF.

The rearrangement joins TRBV7-6 to TRBJ1-4; D not resolved. CDR1 and CDR2 from the germline V gene are SGHVS and FNYEAQ. The V end was cut by 1 base, the J end by 1 base, with 10 bases between. The CDR3 has 16 residues. The CDR3 is CASSLGMGRTNEKLFF. The CDR3 nucleotides read TGTGCCAGCAGCTTAGGGATGGGCAGAACTAATGAAAAACTGTTTTTT. Filled out from reference TRBV7-6 and TRBJ1-4, the complete variable domain reads GAGVSQSPRYKVTKRGQDVALRCDPISGHVSLYWYRQALGQGPEFLTYFNYEAQQDKSGLPNDRFSAERPEGSISTLTIQRTEQRDSAMYRCASSLGMGRTNEKLFFGSGTQLSVL.

This clonotype was seen only a few times. This sequence joins TRBV7-2 and TRBJ2-1; 8 bases line up with TRBD1. The length of the CDR3 is 14 residues. V was clipped by 6 bases and J by 4 bases; unmatched bases: 5. Looked up from germline, CDR1 is SGHTA and CDR2 is FQGNSA. In nucleotides, the CDR3 is TGTGCCAGCAGGCCAGGGGGCTCTTACAATGAGCAGTTCTTC. Encoded protein: CASRPGGSYNEQFF.

Many counts were recorded for this clonotype. This chain links TRBV7-9 with TRBJ2-3; no firm D call. This CDR3 is built from 15 residues. Trimming removed 5 bases at V and 3 bases at J, with 15 bases between. CDR1 SEHNR and CDR2 FQNEAQ come from the germline V gene (reference sequence). The CDR3 protein is CASSPGVGLTDTQYF. DNA for the CDR3: TGTGCCAGCAGCCCCGGAGTGGGTTTAACAGATACGCAGTATTTT.